Shown below are 24 T cell receptor beta chains from a single sample sequenced in a study of blood T cell repertoires in COVID-19. Using immunoSEQ multiplex PCR, the repertoire was profiled, and TCRdb retains in-frame clones only, with some absent. In the table there are about 240,000 clones, 80% to 90% of which are singletons. The sequencing input was PBMCs or T cells enriched from blood (not recorded which). The source is a woman aged 25 to 45 who had recovered from COVID-19.

The rearrangement links TRBV18 to TRBJ2-5, with a weak D call TRBD2 (6 bases). Germline V gene data show CDR1 as KGHSH and CDR2 as LQKENI. The CDR3 loop spans 15 amino acids. Deletions cut 2 bases from V and 1 base from J, with 11 bases between. The CDR3 nucleotides read TGTGCCAGCTCACCAAATGCGGGGTCCCAAGAGACCCAGTACTTC. Translation: CASSPNAGSQETQYF.

This clone was detected only once. This chain uses TRBV9 with TRBJ2-1, with D hard to call. Trimming pared 0 bases from V and 0 bases from J, leaving 7 bases between. The CDR3 is 15 residues long. From germline, CDR1 is SGDLS and CDR2 YYNGEE. The CDR3 sequence: CASSVGASSYNEQFF. CDR3 bases: TGTGCCAGCAGCGTAGGAGCAAGCTCCTACAATGAGCAGTTCTTC. The full variable domain, its missing parts supplied by reference TRBV9 and TRBJ2-1, is DSGVTQTPKHLITATGQRVTLRCSPRSGDLSVYWYQQSLDQGLQFLIQYYNGEERAKGNILERFSAQQFPDLHSELNLSSLELGDSALYFCASSVGASSYNEQFFGPGTRLTVL.

V usage is TRBV3-1 (or the pseudogene TRBV3-2) and J usage is TRBJ2-3, with 9 bases identical to TRBD1. Germline lookup yields CDR1 LGHDT and CDR2 YNNKEL (reference sequence). The CDR3 runs to 16 residues. With 4 bases clipped from V and 2 bases from J, the junction kept 7 bases outside the gene matches. CDR3 amino acids: CASSLLRDRVTDTQYF. CDR3 DNA sequence: TGTGCCAGCAGCCTCCTCCGGGACAGGGTCACAGATACGCAGTATTTT.

This chain uses TRBV5-8 with TRBJ2-7, with 7 bases lining up with TRBD2. This CDR3 region has 16 residues. Germline V gives CDR1 SGHTS, CDR2 YDEGEE. Unmatched junction bases numbered 11, after V lost 2 bases and J lost 3 bases. The CDR3 nucleotides read TGTGCCAGCAGCTTTGCCGGGAGGACTAGTGGCTACGAGCAGTACTTC. Its protein is CASSFAGRTSGYEQYF.

The chain combines TRBV30 with TRBJ2-1; possible D gene TRBD2, 5 bases. In germline, CDR1 is GTSNPN, CDR2 SVGIG (reference sequence). This CDR3 spans 15 amino acids. Trimming stripped 3 bases from V and 2 bases from J, with 14 bases between. The CDR3 spells CAWSHGLVAYNEQFF. The CDR3, as DNA: TGTGCCTGGAGCCATGGACTGGTCGCCTACAATGAGCAGTTCTTC.

The chain has TRBV30 and TRBJ1-2; D uncertain. Germline V gene data show CDR1 as GTSNPN and CDR2 as SVGIG (reference sequence). The CDR3 consists of 13 residues. V was cut by 3 bases and J by 9 bases, with 17 bases left in between. Here the CDR3 DNA reads TGTGCCTGGAGCGTACTTATCATCGGGAGCTACACCTTC. This codes for CAWSVLIIGSYTF.

The chain uses TRBV5-6 and TRBJ2-4, with 8 bases aligning to TRBD1. The length of the CDR3 is 14 residues. With 4 bases clipped from V and 8 bases from J, the junction kept 8 bases outside the gene matches. In germline, CDR1 is SGHDT, CDR2 YYEEEE. The chain's CDR3 is CASSRQGPRDIQYF. In nucleotides, the CDR3 is TGTGCCAGCAGCCGACAGGGGCCAAGGGACATTCAGTACTTC.

The chain links TRBV29-1 to TRBJ2-3; 7 bases map to TRBD1. CDR3 length: 12 amino acids. V was pared by 7 bases and J by 4 bases, with 5 bases of the junction left unmatched. CDR1 and CDR2 from the germline V gene are SQVTM and ANQGSEA. CDR3 in amino acids: CSGGGAADTQYF. The CDR3 DNA is TGCAGCGGAGGGGGCGCAGCAGATACGCAGTATTTT.

With regard to this clone: Distinct nucleotide sequences in the sample also encode this CDR3. The rearrangement joins TRBV28 to TRBJ2-7; D is perhaps TRBD1 (6 bases). There are 15 residues in the CDR3. Germline assignment: CDR1 MDHEN and CDR2 SYDVKM. V lost 6 bases and J lost 0, with 15 bases in between. CDR3 sequence: CASSPRQVSSYEQYF. In nucleotides, the CDR3 is TGTGCCAGCAGCCCCCGACAGGTCAGCTCCTACGAGCAGTACTTC.

This clone was seen a few times. The rearrangement links TRBV19 to TRBJ1-2; D not certain. The CDR3 totals 11 residues. V gave up 7 bases and J gave up 6 bases, with 9 bases separating them. Germline V CDR1 and CDR2: LNHDA, SQIVND (reference sequence). DNA for the CDR3: TGTGCCAGTAAGGCGGGCGATGGCTACACCTTC. As protein: CASKAGDGYTF. Full variable domain (rest looked up from reference TRBV19 and TRBJ1-2): DGGITQSPKYLFRKEGQNVTLSCEQNLNHDAMYWYRQDPGQGLRLIYYSQIVNDFQKGDIAEGYSVSREKKESFPLTVTSAQKNPTAFYLCASKAGDGYTFGSGTRLTVV.

The chain is built from TRBV28 and TRBJ1-2; TRBD1 matches at 8 bases. The CDR3 contains 13 residues. CDR1 and CDR2 (germline): MDHEN, SYDVKM. The V and J ends lost 8 bases and 2 bases, in that order; junction bases with no gene match: 4. This CDR3 is CASGDRGNYGYTF. CDR3 in DNA: TGTGCCAGCGGCGACAGGGGCAACTATGGCTACACCTTC.

The chain joins TRBV25-1 to TRBJ2-1, with D possibly matching TRBD2 (5 bases). CDR1 is MGHDK, CDR2 SYGVNS, per germline. V shed 4 bases and J shed 4 bases, with 11 bases lying between them. This CDR3 contains 14 residues. CDR3 sequence: CASSGPEGYNEQFF. CDR3 sequence (DNA): TGTGCCAGCAGTGGACCTGAGGGATACAATGAGCAGTTCTTC. The whole variable domain, remainder taken from reference TRBV25-1 and TRBJ2-1, is EADIYQTPRYLVIGTGKKITLECSQTMGHDKMYWYQQDPGMELHLIHYSYGVNSTEKGDLSSESTVSRIRTEHFPLTLESARPSHTSQYLCASSGPEGYNEQFFGPGTRLTVL.

The rearrangement uses TRBV7-3 and TRBJ2-2; D gene unclear. This CDR3 has 15 residues. Germline loops: CDR1 SGHTA, CDR2 FQGTGA. With 2 bases removed from V and 0 bases from J, the gap between germline ends came to 7 bases. The CDR3 spells CASSLSVPNTGELFF. The CDR3 DNA sequence: TGTGCCAGCAGCTTATCAGTTCCGAACACCGGGGAGCTGTTTTTT.

The rearrangement joins TRBV7-9 to TRBJ1-3; D is perhaps TRBD1 (6 bases). Trimming shortened V by 4 bases and J by 3 bases, and 13 bases separated the two germline ends. CDR3 length equals 15 residues. Per germline, CDR1 SEHNR and CDR2 FQNEAQ (reference sequence). CDR3 in amino acids: CASSSSGAGGNTIYF. CDR3 DNA sequence: TGTGCCAGCAGCTCGTCAGGGGCTGGTGGAAACACCATATATTTT.

V is TRBV30 and J is TRBJ1-1, with a possible D match to TRBD1 (6 bases). Germline V gene data show CDR1 as GTSNPN and CDR2 as SVGIG (reference sequence). The CDR3 extends over 13 amino acids. Trimming cost V 0 bases and J 4 bases, with 9 bases left between them. The CDR3 DNA sequence: TGTGCCTGGAGTGTCGAAGGGGGCACTGAAGCTTTCTTT. It specifies CAWSVEGGTEAFF.

The rearrangement uses TRBV4-1 and TRBJ1-5; D gene ambiguous. Germline-derived CDR1 and CDR2 are MGHRA and YSYEKL. V was shortened by 5 bases and J by 2 bases, with 16 bases between the two germline ends. CDR3 length equals 16 residues. In DNA form, the CDR3 reads TGCGCCAGCAGCGCAATCGCGGTGAAGGGCAATCAGCCCCAGCATTTT. Amino acids: CASSAIAVKGNQPQHF.

J is TRBJ1-2 and V is TRBV29-1, with a weak D call TRBD1 (6 bases). V was pared by 5 bases and J by 12 bases, with 22 bases between. CDR3 length: 13 residues. Per the germline V gene, CDR1 is SQVTM and CDR2 is ANQGSEA. CDR3 in DNA: TGCAGCGTTTACCCGGGACCAACAGGGTTTAACACCTTC. Its translation is CSVYPGPTGFNTF.

The rearrangement links TRBV3-1 (or the pseudogene TRBV3-2) to TRBJ2-7; tentative D call: TRBD2 (6 bases). The CDR3 spans 13 residues. Germline CDR1 LGHDT, CDR2 YNNKEL (reference sequence). Trimming stripped 1 base from V and 11 bases from J, with 15 bases between. This CDR3 is CASSQVSGGMKYF. The DNA of the CDR3 is TGTGCCAGCAGCCAAGTTTCCGGGGGAATGAAGTACTTC.

The gene calls are TRBV19 and TRBJ2-3, with D perhaps matching TRBD2 (6 bases). V lost 2 bases and J lost 2, with 11 bases in between. The germline CDR1 and CDR2 sequences are LNHDA and SQIVND (reference sequence). This CDR3 is built from 15 residues. This CDR3 reads CASSIFTSFTDTQYF. The CDR3 region has the DNA TGTGCCAGTAGTATATTTACTAGCTTCACAGATACGCAGTATTTT.

The chain employs TRBV28 and TRBJ2-1; TRBD2 is a possible D gene (7 bases). There are 19 residues in the CDR3. Germline V gene data show CDR1 as MDHEN and CDR2 as SYDVKM. The V gene lost 4 bases and the J gene lost 9 bases, with 31 bases spanning the gap. CDR3 nucleotide sequence: TGTGCCAGCAGTTCAGGGGCCGCAGGCGGGAGAGGGGCTAACGGTGAGCAGTTCTTC. This encodes CASSSGAAGGRGANGEQFF.

The rearrangement links TRBV4-1 to TRBJ2-3, with 7 positions matching TRBD2. The CDR3 covers 13 residues. CDR1 and CDR2 (germline): MGHRA, YSYEKL. The ends lost 6 bases at V and 1 base at J; junction bases unmatched: 1. The CDR3 nucleotides are TGCGCCAGCAGGCTAGCGGGCACAGATACGCAGTATTTT. Encoded protein: CASRLAGTDTQYF.

V and J are TRBV3-1 (or the pseudogene TRBV3-2) and TRBJ1-4, with D perhaps matching TRBD1 (6 bases). The CDR3 consists of 14 residues. Trimming pared 4 bases from V and 7 bases from J, leaving 13 bases between. CDR1 and CDR2 from the germline V gene are LGHDT and YNNKEL (reference sequence). The CDR3 region has the DNA TGTGCCAGCAGCCGGCGGGGGCGCGGTGAAAAACTGTTTTTT. Its protein is CASSRRGRGEKLFF.

This rearrangement joins TRBV5-5 to TRBJ2-1, with 7 bases aligning to TRBD1. Losses at the gene ends were 4 bases for V and 12 bases for J; bases not matched to a gene: 7. The CDR3 is 12 amino acids. CDR1 and CDR2 from the germline V gene are SGHKS and YYEKEE (reference sequence). The chain's CDR3 is CASSATGERQFF. As DNA, the CDR3 is TGTGCCAGCAGCGCTACAGGGGAACGGCAGTTCTTC.

This clone was counted a few times. The V gene is TRBV28, the J gene TRBJ1-2; tentative D call: TRBD1 (5 bases). CDR1 and CDR2 from the germline V gene are MDHEN and SYDVKM. There are 12 residues in the CDR3. V lost 7 bases and J 0 bases, leaving 6 bases between the germline ends. Written as DNA, the CDR3 is TGTGCCAGCAAGGGGCCTAACTATGGCTACACCTTC. The encoded protein is CASKGPNYGYTF.